What follows are 2 T cell receptor beta chains derived from one specimen sequenced in a study of T cell responses to AZD1222 COVID-19 vaccine. The table came from immunoSEQ multiplex PCR; TCRdb's copy has only in-frame clones and leaves some out. The sample holds some 150,000 clones, 90% to 95% seen once. The sample in question was peripheral blood, obtained on day 0 of MenACWY control vaccination. Receptors were obtained from an adult in good health.

A single count supports this clone. The rearrangement uses TRBV5-1 and TRBJ2-1; 8 bases fit TRBD1. Germline assignment: CDR1 SGHRS and CDR2 YFSETQ. The length of the CDR3 is 15 residues. V dropped 4 bases and J dropped 1; count of bases not matched to a gene: 4. The CDR3 loop is CASSPGQGSYNEQFF. The DNA of the CDR3 is TGCGCCAGCAGCCCCGGACAGGGATCCTACAATGAGCAGTTCTTC.

The gene calls are TRBV5-5 and TRBJ2-5; 7 bases line up with TRBD2. Losses at the gene ends were 2 bases for V and 5 bases for J; bases not matched to a gene: 12. The CDR3 loop spans 16 amino acids. Germline values: CDR1 SGHKS, CDR2 YYEKEE (reference sequence). The CDR3, as DNA: TGTGCCAGCAGCTTCACGAGGAAGGCGGGAGTGGAGACCCAGTACTTC. This sequence encodes CASSFTRKAGVETQYF.